This T cell receptor (beta chain) emerged from a study of T cell changes during pregnancy in multiple sclerosis. Sequencing used immunoSEQ multiplex PCR; TCRdb keeps in-frame clones, though not all of them. The sample lists approximately 10,000 clones, under 85% occurring once. V lost 5 bases and J lost 1, with 8 bases in between. CDR1 is MNHNS, CDR2 SASEGT, per germline. The CDR3 has 13 amino acids. The sample here was CD8+ T cells from peripheral blood mononuclear cells, taken in the third trimester of pregnancy. The chain combines TRBV6-1 with TRBJ1-1; D might be TRBD1 (5 bases). The clonotype originates from a female donor in good health, enrolled as a control in a pregnancy study. The DNA for the CDR3 is TGTGCCAGCAGTCCACAGGAGAACACTGAAGCTTTCTTT. Amino acid sequence: CASSPQENTEAFF.